The T cell receptor beta chain described here comes from a study of PD-L1 blockade in urothelial cancer. Across the study: Most patients, about 85% of the roughly 30, were males with bladder-origin cancer. T cell content in blood samples showed a median of 141,255.

Germline lookup yields CDR1 WNHNN and CDR2 SYGVQD (reference sequence). Trimming removed 2 bases from V and 3 bases from J; junction bases left unmatched: 5. The CDR3 is 15 amino acids. Some clones are missing from TCRdb's copy, which holds only in-frame ones; the method was immunoSEQ multiplex PCR. Among about 88,000 clones, 85% to 95% were seen once, and the ten largest hold 8.5% to 9.5%. Remarks on this clone: Its antigen is currently unknown.

Study-level results: Durable benefit accompanied greater 3-week expansion of tumor-associated blood clones.

The chain is built from TRBV10-1 and TRBJ2-7; TRBD1 matches 9 bases. The TCR originated in a man in his 60s with urothelial cancer. This sample comprised PBMCs, obtained around atezolizumab (anti-PD-L1) treatment. The CDR3 DNA reads as TGCGCCAGCAGTGAGAGGACAGGGGCTCGCTACGAGCAGTACTTC. It is translated as CASSERTGARYEQYF.